Sequencing of this TCR beta chain was carried out in a study of brain T cells in children with intractable seizures. Overall study results and limits: Pre-surgery blood may have been undersampled, hiding some clones.

Documented time point: blood from clinic visit 5 months post-surgery; TSC patient then seizure free. On this clone: No antigen is known for it.

The CDR3 extends over 15 amino acids. The germline V and J ends were trimmed by 1 base and 8 bases, with 14 bases remaining between them. Germline loops: CDR1 SGHTA, CDR2 FQGNSA. Some clones are missing from TCRdb's copy, which holds only in-frame ones; the method was immunoSEQ multiplex PCR. The profile shows 300,000 to 400,000 clones, 93% of them singletons. The sequence derives from a boy under three years old with tuberous sclerosis and intractable seizures. The sample consisted of peripheral blood, taken 4 to 5 months after surgery. This chain connects TRBV7-2 to TRBJ1-4; D perhaps matches TRBD1 (5 bases). CDR3 amino acids: CASSLGVFGGEKLFF. DNA of the CDR3: TGTGCCAGCAGCTTAGGCGTCTTTGGGGGAGAAAAACTGTTTTTT.